These 6 T cell receptor beta chains share one sample of origin, sequenced in a study of response to subunit inactivated influenza vaccine. TCRdb ran MiXCR on the RT-PCR reads and lists one entry per CDR3 protein. The data show 650,000 to 800,000 distinct CDR3 sequences, 18% seen once. Sample: PBMCs from blood, taken roughly 5 days after vaccination. These receptors were taken from a man aged 50 to 59 who received an inactivated influenza vaccine.

V usage is TRBV12-3 or TRBV12-4 and J usage is TRBJ2-1, with D possibly being TRBD2 (6 bases). V was trimmed by 6 bases and J by 0 bases, leaving 15 bases between them. The CDR3 sequence is 16 residues long. CDR3 amino acids: CASSPDSGNSYNEQFF. Written as DNA, the CDR3 is TGTGCCAGCAGCCCTGATAGCGGTAACTCCTACAATGAGCAGTTCTTC.

This clonotype was observed a few times. The rearrangement links TRBV2 to TRBJ1-1, with TRBD1 matching 8 bases. There are 13 residues in the CDR3. The germline gives CDR1 SNHLY, CDR2 FYNNEI. Trimming at V came to 4 bases and at J to 9 bases, leaving 7 bases not matched to a gene. The CDR3 DNA is TGTGCCAGCAGTGGGGAGCGACAGGGGAAAGCTTTCTTT. Translating gives CASSGERQGKAFF.

This clonotype was counted at least ten times. J is TRBJ2-5 and V is TRBV7-2; 8 nucleotides match TRBD2. CDR3 length: 14 amino acids. The germline V gene encodes CDR1 SGHTA and CDR2 FQGNSA. Unmatched junction bases numbered 5, after V lost 3 bases and J lost 5 bases. CDR3 nucleotide sequence: TGTGCCAGCAGCTTCGGGGGGGCCGGGGAGACCCAGTACTTC. This codes for CASSFGGAGETQYF.

This clonotype was found once. The J gene is TRBJ2-1, the V gene TRBV30, with D perhaps matching TRBD2 (5 bases). This CDR3 has 14 residues. Germline assignment: CDR1 GTSNPN and CDR2 SVGIG (reference sequence). V was clipped by 6 bases and J by 6 bases, with 18 bases between them. This CDR3 reads CACPELFGVNEQFF. The CDR3, as DNA: TGTGCCTGTCCAGAGCTTTTCGGGGTCAATGAGCAGTTCTTC.

This clonotype has ten or more counts. V and J are TRBV7-8 and TRBJ2-7, with unresolved D. The germline CDR1 and CDR2 sequences are SGHVS and FQNEAQ. This CDR3 comprises 14 residues. Trimming removed 3 bases at V and 1 base at J, with 10 bases between. The CDR3 DNA follows: TGTGCCAGCAGCTTGGGTACGGCTTCCTACGAGCAGTACTTC. Its protein product is CASSLGTASYEQYF.

This clonotype was seen more than once but under ten times. This chain uses TRBV20-1 with TRBJ2-2; D call uncertain. The CDR3 runs 14 residues. Germline values: CDR1 DFQATT, CDR2 SNEGSKA (reference sequence). Between the trimmed V and J ends, which lost 6 bases and 1 base, there was a span of 12 bases. The CDR3 loop reads CSAQVGWNTGELFF. The CDR3 DNA sequence: TGCAGTGCCCAGGTGGGGTGGAACACCGGGGAGCTGTTTTTT.